This TCR beta chain is from a study of blood T cell repertoires in COVID-19. This CDR3 is built from 13 residues. The V segment lost 7 bases and the J segment 6 bases; nucleotides outside the gene matches: 8. Sequenced by immunoSEQ multiplex PCR; TCRdb stores in-frame clones only, minus some. In the table there are approximately 170,000 clones, 86% of which are singletons. The receptor's source is a woman between 65 and 79 years old with acute or convalescent COVID-19. The specimen sequenced was peripheral blood. J is TRBJ1-2 and V is TRBV12-3 or TRBV12-4; 7 bases are shared with TRBD1. In DNA form, the CDR3 reads TGTGCCAGCAACAATCAGGGGGGCAATGGCTACACCTTC. Translation gives CASNNQGGNGYTF.